What follows describes a single T cell receptor (beta chain). Its target is unknown. This sample stems from a study of T cell responses to AZD1222 COVID-19 vaccine. Study-wide results and caveats: Mapped onto spike, vaccine-associated CD4 TCRs spanned it and were dominant at 160-218 and 743-854.

The CDR3 covers 16 residues. V lost 1 base, J lost 0 bases, and 13 bases lay in between. CDR1 and CDR2 from the germline V gene are LGHNA and YNFKEQ. The data were produced by immunoSEQ multiplex PCR, yet TCRdb's version contains in-frame clones alone and is incomplete. The table records about 140,000 clones, about 90% of them present only once. It was second doses at about 4 or about 12 weeks that were pooled. This specimen consisted of peripheral blood, obtained 28 days after the second AZD1222 dose. The chain couples TRBV4-2 to TRBJ2-7, with D perhaps matching TRBD2 (6 bases). The clonotype comes from an adult who received the AZD1222 COVID-19 vaccine. The CDR3 is CASSQAAGPYSYEQYF. The CDR3 coding sequence is TGTGCCAGCAGCCAAGCCGCGGGGCCCTACTCCTACGAGCAGTACTTC.